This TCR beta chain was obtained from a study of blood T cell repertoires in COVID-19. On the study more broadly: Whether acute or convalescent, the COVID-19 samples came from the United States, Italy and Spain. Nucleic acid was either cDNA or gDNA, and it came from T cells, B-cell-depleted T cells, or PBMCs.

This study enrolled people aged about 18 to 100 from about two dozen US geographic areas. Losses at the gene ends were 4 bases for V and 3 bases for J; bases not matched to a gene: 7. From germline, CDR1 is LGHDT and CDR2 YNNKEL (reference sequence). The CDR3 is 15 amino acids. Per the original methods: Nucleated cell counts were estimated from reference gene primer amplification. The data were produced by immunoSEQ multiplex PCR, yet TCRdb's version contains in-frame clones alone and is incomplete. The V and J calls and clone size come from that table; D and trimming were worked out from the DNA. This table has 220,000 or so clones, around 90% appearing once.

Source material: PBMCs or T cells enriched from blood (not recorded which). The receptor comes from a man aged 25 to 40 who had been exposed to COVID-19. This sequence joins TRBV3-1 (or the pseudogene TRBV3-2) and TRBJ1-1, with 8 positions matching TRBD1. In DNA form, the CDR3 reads TGTGCCAGCAGCCTCTACGGACAGGGCTACACTGAAGCTTTCTTT. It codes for CASSLYGQGYTEAFF.